These 21 T cell receptor beta chains share one sample of origin, sequenced in a study of T cells after yellow fever vaccination. TCRdb used MiXCR to reprocess the 5' RACE reads, holding one entry per CDR3 protein. The data show about 360,000 distinct CDR3 sequences, 6.2% seen once. Sequencing used PBMCs, obtained 5 days after the yellow fever booster vaccination. These receptors were taken from a man aged 25-45 years who received the YFV17D yellow fever vaccine.

This clonotype was counted many times. V gene TRBV20-1 combines with J gene TRBJ2-1; D is unclear. CDR1 is DFQATT, CDR2 SNEGSKA, per germline (reference sequence). V lost 6 bases and J lost 0, with 12 bases in between. The CDR3 has 14 residues. In nucleotides, the CDR3 is TGCAGTGCCTCTCAAGCGAGCTCCTACAATGAGCAGTTCTTC. This sequence encodes CSASQASSYNEQFF.

This chain connects TRBV29-1 to TRBJ2-5; 8 nucleotides agree with TRBD1. The CDR3 contains 16 residues. V lost 0 bases and J lost 4; bases outside the gene matches: 10. Germline loops: CDR1 SQVTM, CDR2 ANQGSEA. DNA of the CDR3: TGCAGCGTTGAAGACACGACCGACAGGGGTGTAGAGACCCAGTACTTC. It translates to CSVEDTTDRGVETQYF.

This clonotype appeared many times. The chain employs TRBV2 and TRBJ2-1; possibly TRBD1 or TRBD2 for D (6 bases each). The CDR3 totals 15 residues. Per the germline V gene, CDR1 is SNHLY and CDR2 is FYNNEI. The V end lost 2 bases, the J end lost 1 base, and 9 bases lay between the germline ends. The CDR3 region is CASSERGPSYNEQFF. As DNA, the CDR3 is TGTGCCAGCAGTGAACGGGGGCCATCCTACAATGAGCAGTTCTTC.

In its sample, this clonotype was seen many times. This rearrangement joins TRBV7-9 to TRBJ2-1; D is unclear. This CDR3 has 11 amino acids. Trimming stripped 5 bases from V and 8 bases from J, with 7 bases between. Germline CDR1 is SEHNR and CDR2 is FQNEAQ (reference sequence). The CDR3 nucleotides read TGTGCCAGCAGCCCAAATTATGAGCAGTTCTTC. Encoded protein: CASSPNYEQFF. Together with reference TRBV7-9 and TRBJ2-1, the CDR3 gives the full variable domain: DTGVSQNPRHKITKRGQNVTFRCDPISEHNRLYWYRQTLGQGPEFLTYFQNEAQLEKSRLLSDRFSAERPKGSFSTLEIQRTEQGDSAMYLCASSPNYEQFFGPGTRLTVL.

This clonotype was detected ten times or more. The V call is TRBV6-1, the J call TRBJ2-1; 8 bases are a match to TRBD2. Losses at the gene ends were 6 bases for V and 0 bases for J; bases not matched to a gene: 10. CDR1 and CDR2 (germline): MNHNS, SASEGT. This CDR3 has 17 amino acids. The CDR3 is CASSPIAGKSSYNEQFF. The CDR3 coding sequence is TGTGCCAGCAGCCCCATAGCGGGAAAGAGCTCCTACAATGAGCAGTTCTTC.

Only a few counts were recorded for this clonotype. The V and J genes are TRBV15 and TRBJ2-5; no clear D. With 5 bases removed from V and 1 base from J, the gap between germline ends came to 11 bases. Germline values: CDR1 LNHNV, CDR2 YYDKDF (reference sequence). This CDR3 is 14 amino acids long. DNA for the CDR3: TGTGCCACCAGCGGTAGCCCGGTCCAAGAGACCCAGTACTTC. It is translated as CATSGSPVQETQYF.

The V and J genes are TRBV7-2 and TRBJ2-3, with D unclear. The germline gives CDR1 SGHTA, CDR2 FQGNSA. The V end was cut by 6 bases, the J end by 0 bases, with 13 bases between. The CDR3 runs 15 residues. The chain's CDR3 is CASSFDPTSTDTQYF. CDR3 in DNA: TGTGCCAGCAGTTTCGATCCGACTAGCACAGATACGCAGTATTTT.

This clonotype came up a few times. Written as DNA, the CDR3 is TGTGCCAGCAGTTTATCCCCGGGAGCCTACAATGAGCAGTTCTTC. This sequence encodes CASSLSPGAYNEQFF. J is TRBJ2-1 and V is TRBV27; weak D call: TRBD2 (6 bases). Germline V gene sequence: CDR1 MNHEY, CDR2 SMNVEV (reference sequence). V dropped 0 bases and J dropped 2 bases, with 8 bases sitting between them. CDR3 length: 15 amino acids.

This clonotype was seen only a few times. This sequence joins TRBV18 and TRBJ2-3; D unresolved. V lost 3 bases to trimming and J lost 0 bases, with 10 bases between them. The CDR3 has 15 amino acids. Germline V lookup: CDR1 KGHSH, CDR2 LQKENI. CDR3 loop: CASSPTRHSTDTQYF. Written as DNA, the CDR3 is TGTGCCAGCTCACCGACACGGCATAGCACAGATACGCAGTATTTT.

This chain joins TRBV7-8 and TRBJ2-1; 11 bases match TRBD2. CDR3 length: 20 amino acids. V lost 3 bases and J lost 0; bases outside the gene matches: 13. The germline V gene encodes CDR1 SGHVS and CDR2 FQNEAQ. The CDR3 region is CASSFPDLAGGGSSYNEQFF. The CDR3 DNA follows: TGTGCCAGCAGCTTCCCCGATCTAGCGGGAGGAGGCAGCTCCTACAATGAGCAGTTCTTC.

This clonotype was found many times. An end of the junction differs from the germline gene, which may be a read error. V and J are TRBV20-1 and TRBJ1-5, with D perhaps TRBD1 (6 bases). This CDR3 region has 14 residues. The germline V gene encodes CDR1 DFQATT and CDR2 SNEGSKA (reference sequence). CDR3 bases: TGCAGCGCTAACCACGGACAGCGCCTTGGGTCCCAGCATTTT. This translates into CSANHGQRLGSQHF.

The sample holds a few counts of this clonotype. The chain links TRBV30 to TRBJ2-2, with 7 positions matching TRBD2. V lost 5 bases to trimming and J lost 6 bases; unmatched junction nucleotides: 6. CDR3 length: 13 residues. The germline V gene has CDR1 GTSNPN and CDR2 SVGIG (reference sequence). The CDR3 DNA sequence: TGTGCCTGGGACGGACTAGGCGCCGGGGAGCTGTTTTTT. Translating it yields CAWDGLGAGELFF.

V usage is TRBV7-9 and J usage is TRBJ2-1; TRBD2 might be the D (5 bases). This CDR3 spans 13 amino acids. CDR1 and CDR2 from the germline V gene are SEHNR and FQNEAQ (reference sequence). V was trimmed by 4 bases and J by 13 bases, leaving 17 bases between them. CDR3 in amino acids: CASSSGLSLGQFF. The CDR3 DNA reads TGTGCCAGCAGCTCCGGACTTAGCCTGGGACAGTTCTTC.

In the case of this clonotype: The junction and the germline gene differ at one end; a read error may be behind it. The rearrangement links TRBV7-3 to TRBJ1-1; TRBD1 matches at 7 bases. Germline V lookup: CDR1 SGHTA, CDR2 FQGTGA. The CDR3 has 13 amino acids. CDR3 sequence reads: CASSKSTTGWVVF. CDR3 sequence (DNA): TGTGCCAGCAGTAAATCTACGACAGGGTGGGTGGTTTTT.

This clonotype has a handful of counts. The rearrangement joins TRBV20-1 to TRBJ2-5; 10 positions match TRBD2. Germline CDR1 is DFQATT and CDR2 is SNEGSKA (reference sequence). V shed 8 bases, J shed 5 bases, and the junction held 11 bases outside the gene matches. CDR3 size: 14 residues. CDR3 DNA: TGCAGTACCGGCCTAGCGGGAGTTTTTGAGACCCAGTACTTC. Protein: CSTGLAGVFETQYF.

In its sample, this clonotype was seen many times. The chain employs TRBV9 and TRBJ2-1, with D hard to call. V was trimmed by 0 bases and J by 8 bases, leaving 15 bases between them. The CDR3 runs 15 residues. Germline V gene data show CDR1 as SGDLS and CDR2 as YYNGEE. This CDR3 is CASSVAPGPGDEQFF. CDR3 bases: TGTGCCAGCAGCGTAGCCCCAGGCCCGGGCGATGAGCAGTTCTTC.

The table lists this clonotype with a few counts. The rearrangement joins TRBV20-1 to TRBJ2-3; D is possibly TRBD2 (6 bases). The germline V and J ends were trimmed by 7 bases and 3 bases, with 14 bases remaining between them. CDR3 length: 13 residues. From germline, CDR1 is DFQATT and CDR2 SNEGSKA (reference sequence). Here the CDR3 DNA reads TGCAGTGTCTGGGAGGCACAGACAGATACGCAGTATTTT. The encoded protein is CSVWEAQTDTQYF.

This chain uses TRBV12-3 or TRBV12-4 with TRBJ2-4, with 7 bases lining up with TRBD1. The V and J ends lost 6 bases and 3 bases, in that order; junction bases with no gene match: 8. This CDR3 is built from 15 residues. Here the CDR3 reads CASSLTGSGKNIQYF. The CDR3 DNA is TGTGCCAGCAGCCTGACAGGGAGTGGCAAAAACATTCAGTACTTC.

This clonotype was seen ten or more times. The chain joins TRBV24-1 to TRBJ2-3, with D hard to call. V was shortened by 1 base and J by 12 bases, with 10 bases between the two germline ends. This CDR3 is built from 12 residues. Germline V gives CDR1 KGHDR, CDR2 SFDVKD. CDR3 residues: CATSDFLGKQYF. CDR3 coding DNA: TGTGCCACCAGTGATTTCCTGGGTAAACAGTATTTT.

Comments on this clonotype: Since a much larger clone is just one base distant, this may be a read error. This rearrangement joins TRBV18 to TRBJ2-1, with TRBD2 matching over 8 bases. The CDR3 sequence is 15 residues long. Germline values: CDR1 KGHSH, CDR2 LQKENI. For the CDR3, the DNA is TGTGCCAGCTCCCCGGGACTAGTAAATTTGAATGAGCAGTCCTTC. It is translated as CASSPGLVNLNEQSF.

This clonotype appeared many times. The V gene is TRBV10-1, the J gene TRBJ1-1; tentative D call: TRBD1 (6 bases). This CDR3 is 16 amino acids long. Trimming left V 3 bases short and J 4 bases short, with 18 bases between. Germline CDR1 reads WNHNN; CDR2 reads SYGVQD (reference sequence). CDR3 DNA sequence: TGCGCCAGCAGTGATCGTAACAGGGCGGGAGTCACTGAAGCTTTCTTT. Amino acid sequence: CASSDRNRAGVTEAFF.